These 27 T cell receptor beta chains were sequenced from one sample in a study of blood T cells in healthy people across ages. A J-beta primer mix and a sample-barcoded 5' primer were used in a second PCR of about 7 to 12 cycles. TCRdb fed the 5' RACE reads into MiXCR, producing one record per CDR3 protein. Here the sample spans about 630,000 distinct CDR3 sequences, approximately 21% being singletons. The sequenced material came from blood. The receptors come from a man between 65 and 85 years old in good health.

This clonotype was seen more than once but under ten times. The chain has TRBV9 and TRBJ1-3; 7 bases agree with TRBD1. Germline V gives CDR1 SGDLS, CDR2 YYNGEE. CDR3 length equals 17 residues. Unmatched junction bases numbered 10, after V lost 1 base and J lost 3 bases. CDR3 in DNA: TGTGCCAGCAGCGTACGCGACAGGGCCGGGGTTGGAAACACCATATATTTT. Translation gives CASSVRDRAGVGNTIYF.

This clonotype was picked up one time. The chain carries TRBV7-9 and TRBJ1-1, with a tentative D call TRBD1 (6 bases). Germline loops: CDR1 SEHNR, CDR2 FQNEAQ (reference sequence). Trimming took 1 base from V and 0 from J, leaving 9 bases between them. This CDR3 has 15 amino acids. The CDR3 protein is CASSLEGGVNTEAFF. The CDR3, as DNA: TGTGCCAGCAGCTTAGAAGGGGGGGTGAACACTGAAGCTTTCTTT.

The rearrangement uses TRBV6-5 and TRBJ1-1; D perhaps matches TRBD1 (5 bases). This CDR3 has 13 residues. Germline assignment: CDR1 MNHEY and CDR2 SVGAGI. Trimming took 4 bases from V and 9 from J, leaving 15 bases between them. CDR3 sequence (DNA): TGTGCCAGCAGTTCAAGGGACGCGCAAAAAGCTTTCTTT. Residues: CASSSRDAQKAFF.

DNA for the CDR3: TGCAGTGCCCCGATAGCGGGAGGGCCGGGCACCGGGGAGCTGTTTTTT. Encoded protein: CSAPIAGGPGTGELFF. The chain couples TRBV20-1 to TRBJ2-2, with 11 bases lining up with TRBD2. Germline assignment: CDR1 DFQATT and CDR2 SNEGSKA (reference sequence). The CDR3 spans 16 residues. V lost 6 bases and J lost 4; bases outside the gene matches: 10.

The chain links TRBV2 to TRBJ2-2; the match to TRBD2 covers 12 bases. The CDR3 extends over 16 amino acids. V was clipped by 3 bases and J by 4 bases; unmatched bases: 3. Per the germline V gene, CDR1 is SNHLY and CDR2 is FYNNEI. Here the CDR3 reads CASSETSGRSTGELFF. CDR3 sequence (DNA): TGTGCCAGCAGTGAGACTAGCGGGAGAAGCACCGGGGAGCTGTTTTTT.

This clonotype was found many times. The chain carries TRBV28 and TRBJ2-4; 12 bases line up with TRBD2. The V segment lost 6 bases and the J segment 7 bases; nucleotides outside the gene matches: 10. The CDR3 loop spans 16 amino acids. In germline, CDR1 is MDHEN, CDR2 SYDVKM. The CDR3 DNA sequence: TGTGCCAGCAGCCTCCTGACTAGCGGGAGTAGGAACATTCAGTACTTC. Encoded protein: CASSLLTSGSRNIQYF.

The rearrangement uses TRBV5-1 and TRBJ2-1; 9 nucleotides match TRBD1. V lost 4 bases to trimming and J lost 3 bases; unmatched junction nucleotides: 5. CDR1 and CDR2 (germline): SGHRS, YFSETQ. The CDR3 totals 15 residues. The chain's CDR3 is CASSKGQGNYNEQFF. The CDR3 bases are TGCGCCAGCAGCAAGGGACAGGGTAACTACAATGAGCAGTTCTTC.

The rearrangement uses TRBV27 and TRBJ2-1; 7 nucleotides match TRBD2. The J segment lost 2 bases and the V segment lost 6 bases, leaving 7 bases of the junction unmatched. CDR1 is MNHEY and CDR2 is SMNVEV in the germline V gene (reference sequence). There are 15 residues in the CDR3. The CDR3 nucleotides read TGTGCCAGCAGGACTATAAGCGGGGCCTACAATGAGCAGTTCTTC. This encodes CASRTISGAYNEQFF.

In this sample, this clonotype turned up a few times. The J gene is TRBJ2-7, the V gene TRBV7-2; 8 bases map to TRBD2. The germline V gene encodes CDR1 SGHTA and CDR2 FQGNSA. The CDR3 is made up of 13 amino acids. The junction had 2 bases not matched to a gene; V was cut back by 5 bases and J by 2 bases. CDR3 amino acids: CASSPREAYEQYF. The CDR3, as DNA: TGTGCCAGCAGCCCGCGGGAGGCCTACGAGCAGTACTTC.

The chain is built from TRBV3-1 and TRBJ2-2, with no clear D. The CDR3 loop spans 12 amino acids. Germline V lookup: CDR1 LGHDT, CDR2 YNNKEL (reference sequence). Trimming shortened V by 5 bases and J by 4 bases, and 5 bases separated the two germline ends. Here the CDR3 reads CASSTGTGELFF. In DNA, the CDR3 is TGTGCCAGCAGCACGGGCACCGGGGAGCTGTTTTTT.

This sequence joins TRBV18 and TRBJ1-2; TRBD1 matches at 10 bases. With 1 base clipped from V and 0 bases from J, the junction kept 5 bases outside the gene matches. Germline CDR1 is KGHSH and CDR2 is LQKENI. The CDR3 is 17 amino acids. Written as DNA, the CDR3 is TGTGCCAGCTCACCACTGGGACAGGGGCCTTCTAACTATGGCTACACCTTC. Translated: CASSPLGQGPSNYGYTF.

This clonotype has only a few counts. The chain has TRBV30 and TRBJ1-5; D gene unclear. Per the germline V gene, CDR1 is GTSNPN and CDR2 is SVGIG (reference sequence). The CDR3 is 14 residues long. The germline V and J ends were trimmed by 3 bases and 2 bases, with 11 bases remaining between them. The CDR3 DNA reads TGTGCCTGGAGACGAGGGCAAGGCAATCAGCCCCAGCATTTT. Its protein product is CAWRRGQGNQPQHF.

This clonotype occurred a few times. The chain links TRBV12-5 to TRBJ2-5, with D hard to call. Germline V gene sequence: CDR1 LGHNT, CDR2 FRNRAP. The CDR3 contains 11 residues. V lost 6 bases and J lost 2, with 4 bases in between. The CDR3 spells CASGDQETQYF. CDR3 DNA sequence: TGTGCTAGTGGGGATCAAGAGACCCAGTACTTC.

The chain has TRBV5-1 and TRBJ2-3; 10 nucleotides agree with TRBD2. The length of the CDR3 is 16 residues. Losses at the gene ends were 0 bases for V and 5 bases for J; bases not matched to a gene: 6. Germline-derived CDR1 and CDR2 are SGHRS and YFSETQ. Here the CDR3 DNA reads TGCGCCAGCAGCTTGGGGCTAGCGGGAGCGGGAGATACGCAGTATTTT. It specifies CASSLGLAGAGDTQYF.

The gene calls are TRBV7-2 and TRBJ2-5; tentative D call: TRBD1 (6 bases). The CDR3 sequence is 16 residues long. The V gene lost 5 bases and the J gene lost 2 bases, with 18 bases spanning the gap. The germline V gene encodes CDR1 SGHTA and CDR2 FQGNSA. CDR3 region: CASSRPTGTGQETQYF. The CDR3 nucleotides are TGTGCCAGCAGCCGACCCACAGGGACCGGTCAAGAGACCCAGTACTTC.

The chain combines TRBV6-2 or TRBV6-3 with TRBJ2-7; TRBD2 aligns across 9 bases. Germline V gene sequence: CDR1 MNHEY, CDR2 SVGEGT. CDR3 length equals 12 residues. V lost 6 bases and J lost 12; bases outside the gene matches: 9. The CDR3 protein is CASSRTSAQAYF. The CDR3 nucleotides read TGTGCCAGCAGCCGGACTAGCGCTCAAGCGTACTTC.

The chain links TRBV20-1 to TRBJ2-3; TRBD2 matches at 10 bases. Trimming took 3 bases from V and 2 from J; bases not matched to a gene: 5. This CDR3 region has 15 residues. CDR1 is DFQATT, CDR2 SNEGSKA, per germline (reference sequence). In DNA form, the CDR3 reads TGCAGTGCTAGCGCACTAGCGGGGAACACAGATACGCAGTATTTT. Translating gives CSASALAGNTDTQYF.

The chain combines TRBV7-6 with TRBJ1-2; D gene unclear. This CDR3 has 14 amino acids. V was shortened by 1 base and J by 1 base, with 7 bases between the two germline ends. CDR1 and CDR2 from the germline V gene are SGHVS and FNYEAQ. Here the CDR3 reads CASSLGSFNYGYTF. CDR3 coding DNA: TGTGCCAGCAGCTTAGGGTCCTTTAACTATGGCTACACCTTC.

This clonotype was detected a few times. V usage is TRBV28 and J usage is TRBJ2-5; 8 bases are a match to TRBD2. Trimming took 11 bases from V and 0 from J; bases not matched to a gene: 8. Per germline, CDR1 MDHEN and CDR2 SYDVKM. The CDR3 consists of 14 residues. CDR3 loop: CAGIQLADQETQYF. In DNA form, the CDR3 reads TGTGCCGGCATTCAACTAGCGGACCAAGAGACCCAGTACTTC.

This clonotype was detected ten times or more. The J gene is TRBJ2-7, the V gene TRBV20-1; maybe TRBD1 (6 bases). The V end lost 3 bases, the J end lost 2 bases, and 8 bases lay between the germline ends. The CDR3 has 12 amino acids. Germline lookup yields CDR1 DFQATT and CDR2 SNEGSKA (reference sequence). The CDR3 bases are TGCAGTGCTAGCGGACAGACCTACGAGCAGTACTTC. Encoded protein: CSASGQTYEQYF.

This clonotype showed up just a few times. The V call is TRBV30, the J call TRBJ1-5; D gene uncertain. V lost 1 base, J lost 2 bases, and 9 bases lay in between. Germline V CDR1 and CDR2: GTSNPN, SVGIG (reference sequence). The CDR3 sequence is 14 residues long. CDR3 amino acids: CAWSAGIGNQPQHF. In nucleotides, the CDR3 is TGTGCCTGGAGTGCAGGAATCGGCAATCAGCCCCAGCATTTT.

There are a few counts of this clonotype. The chain recombines TRBV5-1 with TRBJ2-5; TRBD2 is a possible D gene (5 bases). V was pared by 4 bases and J by 0 bases, with 13 bases between. The CDR3 has 15 residues. The germline V gene encodes CDR1 SGHRS and CDR2 YFSETQ. CDR3 region: CASSITPGYQETQYF. As DNA, the CDR3 is TGCGCCAGCAGCATAACCCCGGGATACCAAGAGACCCAGTACTTC. The full variable domain, completed using reference TRBV5-1 and TRBJ2-5, is KAGVTQTPRYLIKTRGQQVTLSCSPISGHRSVSWYQQTPGQGLQFLFEYFSETQRNKGNFPGRFSGRQFSNSRSEMNVSTLELGDSALYLCASSITPGYQETQYFGPGTRLLVL.

This clonotype was picked up a small number of times. The rearrangement uses TRBV12-3 or TRBV12-4 and TRBJ1-2, with TRBD1 matching over 7 bases. The ends lost 5 bases at V and 9 bases at J; junction bases unmatched: 9. The length of the CDR3 is 13 residues. CDR3 sequence (DNA): TGTGCCAGCAGTCCCGGGACAGTGGACAGCTACACCTTC. Protein: CASSPGTVDSYTF.

The chain joins TRBV7-2 to TRBJ2-2; 9 bases map to TRBD2. Germline loops: CDR1 SGHTA, CDR2 FQGNSA. The CDR3 loop spans 17 amino acids. J lost 1 base, V lost 5 bases, and 8 bases had no gene match. The DNA of the CDR3 is TGTGCCAGCAGCCCGTCAGGACTAGCGCTGAACACCGGGGAGCTGTTTTTT. Translation gives CASSPSGLALNTGELFF.

The gene calls are TRBV5-1 and TRBJ2-1, with 8 bases lining up with TRBD2. Trimming cost V 4 bases and J 7 bases; bases outside gene matches: 10. CDR3 length: 15 residues. CDR1 and CDR2 from the germline V gene are SGHRS and YFSETQ. The CDR3 DNA reads as TGCGCCAGCAGCGGCGGGACTAGGGGGAGGAATGAGCAGTTCTTC. This gives the protein CASSGGTRGRNEQFF.

The table lists this clonotype with many counts. The V and J genes are TRBV27 and TRBJ2-6; 7 bases fit TRBD1. The CDR3 has 16 amino acids. Germline loops: CDR1 MNHEY, CDR2 SMNVEV (reference sequence). V lost 5 bases and J lost 1; bases outside the gene matches: 5. CDR3 amino acids: CASSLNRGSGANVLTF. In DNA, the CDR3 is TGTGCCAGCAGTCTAAACAGGGGTTCTGGGGCCAACGTCCTGACTTTC. The entire variable domain, with the rest obtained from reference TRBV27 and TRBJ2-6, is as follows: EAQVTQNPRYLITVTGKKLTVTCSQNMNHEYMSWYRQDPGLGLRQIYYSMNVEVTDKGDVPEGYKVSRKEKRNFPLILESPSPNQTSLYFCASSLNRGSGANVLTFGAGSRLTVL.

This clonotype occurred a few times. The chain uses TRBV10-3 and TRBJ1-1; 9 bases line up with TRBD1. This CDR3 is 13 amino acids long. Trimming cost V 4 bases and J 6 bases; bases outside gene matches: 3. From germline, CDR1 is ENHRY and CDR2 SYGVKD. The CDR3 is CAISGTGAAEAFF. The CDR3 coding sequence is TGTGCCATCAGTGGGACAGGGGCTGCTGAAGCTTTCTTT.